The next 19 T cell receptor beta chains were all read from a single sample in a study of T cells after yellow fever vaccination. TCRdb reprocessed the 5' RACE reads via MiXCR and lists one record per CDR3 protein. The sample lists under 500,000 distinct CDR3 sequences; roughly 20% were seen once. The sequencing used PBMCs, collected before the yellow fever booster vaccination. The receptor set was obtained from a man between 18 and 29 years old who received the YFV17D yellow fever vaccine.

A few counts support this clonotype. CDR3 bases: TGCAGTGCTAGAGATTTCCAGGTTCGCAATCAGCCCCAGCATTTT. It encodes CSARDFQVRNQPQHF. The rearrangement links TRBV20-1 to TRBJ1-5, with no clear D. The germline CDR1 and CDR2 sequences are DFQATT and SNEGSKA (reference sequence). V was clipped by 0 bases and J by 2 bases, with 11 bases between them. CDR3 length: 15 amino acids.

The gene calls are TRBV20-1 and TRBJ1-3; possible D gene TRBD1, 5 bases. This CDR3 is 15 amino acids long. The germline V and J ends were trimmed by 0 bases and 0 bases, with 9 bases remaining between them. The germline V gene has CDR1 DFQATT and CDR2 SNEGSKA (reference sequence). The CDR3 sequence is CSARDRTSSGNTIYF. Here the CDR3 DNA reads TGCAGTGCTAGAGACCGGACAAGCTCTGGAAACACCATATATTTT.

The DNA for the CDR3 is TGCGCCAGCAGCCAACACCGGGAGCAGGGAGGCCAAGAGACCCAGTACTTC. This codes for CASSQHREQGGQETQYF. The chain combines TRBV4-1 with TRBJ2-5; D is perhaps TRBD2 (6 bases). Trimming cost V 2 bases and J 1 base, with 17 bases left between them. The CDR3 contains 17 residues. The germline CDR1 and CDR2 sequences are MGHRA and YSYEKL.

This clonotype was detected only a few times. The V and J genes are TRBV27 and TRBJ2-1, with a possible D match to TRBD1 (5 bases). CDR1 and CDR2 (germline): MNHEY, SMNVEV (reference sequence). The CDR3 length is 14 residues. V was trimmed by 2 bases and J by 10 bases, leaving 15 bases between them. CDR3 in amino acids: CASSLVQAFKEQFF. In DNA form, the CDR3 reads TGTGCCAGCAGTTTAGTACAGGCATTCAAGGAGCAGTTCTTC.

The chain carries TRBV5-1 and TRBJ1-5, with D unclear. Germline lookup yields CDR1 SGHRS and CDR2 YFSETQ. CDR3 length equals 15 residues. The ends were cut back, 0 bases at V and 9 bases at J, with 16 bases in the middle. This CDR3 reads CASSLGTAEGWPQHF. CDR3 bases: TGCGCCAGCAGCTTGGGGACGGCAGAAGGTTGGCCCCAGCATTTT. The entire variable domain, with the rest obtained from reference TRBV5-1 and TRBJ1-5, is as follows: KAGVTQTPRYLIKTRGQQVTLSCSPISGHRSVSWYQQTPGQGLQFLFEYFSETQRNKGNFPGRFSGRQFSNSRSEMNVSTLELGDSALYLCASSLGTAEGWPQHFGDGTRLSIL.

The rearrangement links TRBV6-5 to TRBJ2-5, with D perhaps TRBD1 (5 bases). Trimming stripped 7 bases from V and 1 base from J, with 16 bases between. Germline CDR1 reads MNHEY; CDR2 reads SVGAGI. The CDR3 contains 15 residues. The CDR3 is CASTPSGRSQETQYF. As DNA, the CDR3 is TGTGCCAGCACCCCGTCAGGGCGTAGCCAAGAGACCCAGTACTTC.

This clonotype was observed a few times. V is TRBV28 and J is TRBJ2-7; 7 bases map to TRBD1. CDR3 length equals 15 residues. Losses at the gene ends were 6 bases for V and 10 bases for J; bases not matched to a gene: 18. Per the germline V gene, CDR1 is MDHEN and CDR2 is SYDVKM. As DNA, the CDR3 is TGTGCCAGCAGCGCCCACACCGGGACAGCAAGATCTCAGTACGTC. Translation: CASSAHTGTARSQYV.

This chain connects TRBV7-9 to TRBJ1-2; D ambiguous. The CDR3 has 13 amino acids. CDR1 and CDR2 (germline): SEHNR, FQNEAQ (reference sequence). Trimming took off 7 bases at V and 1 base at J, with 10 bases between the two ends. CDR3 in DNA: TGTGCCAGCACCAACCCAGTTAACTATGGCTACACCTTC. This codes for CASTNPVNYGYTF.

The rearrangement uses TRBV18 and TRBJ1-6; 9 bases agree with TRBD1. J was trimmed by 9 bases and V by 0 bases; bases with no gene match: 6. Germline CDR1 reads KGHSH; CDR2 reads LQKENI. The CDR3 is 16 residues long. In DNA, the CDR3 is TGTGCCAGCTCACCACCGGGACAGGGCAGAGGTTCACCCCTCCACTTT. This codes for CASSPPGQGRGSPLHF.

V gene TRBV7-9 combines with J gene TRBJ2-5; no definite D call. The CDR3 totals 13 residues. Trimming took off 3 bases at V and 4 bases at J, with 9 bases between the two ends. From germline, CDR1 is SEHNR and CDR2 FQNEAQ (reference sequence). The CDR3 is CASSFSRLETQYF. CDR3 nucleotides: TGTGCCAGCAGCTTCAGCAGGCTAGAGACCCAGTACTTC. The whole variable domain, filled in from reference TRBV7-9 and TRBJ2-5, reads DTGVSQNPRHKITKRGQNVTFRCDPISEHNRLYWYRQTLGQGPEFLTYFQNEAQLEKSRLLSDRFSAERPKGSFSTLEIQRTEQGDSAMYLCASSFSRLETQYFGPGTRLLVL.

The genes are TRBV7-2 and TRBJ2-5; D is uncertain. CDR1 is SGHTA, CDR2 FQGNSA, per germline. Trimming stripped 5 bases from V and 6 bases from J, with 10 bases between. CDR3 length: 12 residues. The DNA of the CDR3 is TGTGCCAGCAGCCCCACCCCCCAGACCCAGTACTTC. Protein sequence: CASSPTPQTQYF.

The V and J genes are TRBV29-1 and TRBJ2-6; no clear D gene. This CDR3 contains 13 residues. Trimming pared 3 bases from V and 2 bases from J, leaving 5 bases between. Germline CDR1 SQVTM, CDR2 ANQGSEA. The CDR3 is CSVDGTGANVLTF. The CDR3 nucleotides read TGCAGCGTTGATGGGACTGGGGCCAACGTCCTGACTTTC.

The chain combines TRBV20-1 with TRBJ1-1; D is unclear. V was cut by 8 bases and J by 1 base, with 14 bases left in between. Germline values: CDR1 DFQATT, CDR2 SNEGSKA (reference sequence). This CDR3 contains 13 residues. The CDR3 loop is CSPLREGNTEAFF. DNA of the CDR3: TGCAGTCCCCTCCGCGAGGGGAACACTGAAGCTTTCTTT.

The rearrangement joins TRBV29-1 to TRBJ2-1; 15 bases agree with TRBD2. From germline, CDR1 is SQVTM and CDR2 ANQGSEA. The CDR3 loop spans 16 amino acids. The J segment lost 7 bases and the V segment lost 1 base, leaving 5 bases of the junction unmatched. The CDR3 reads CSVEGTSGGVENEQFF. The CDR3 region has the DNA TGCAGCGTTGAAGGGACTAGCGGGGGGGTCGAAAATGAGCAGTTCTTC.

V gene TRBV5-6 combines with J gene TRBJ1-4, with D perhaps TRBD1 (5 bases). The CDR3 sequence is 16 residues long. V was clipped by 0 bases and J by 0 bases, with 9 bases between them. Germline V CDR1 and CDR2: SGHDT, YYEEEE. CDR3 loop: CASSLAGAATNEKLFF. The CDR3 DNA reads TGTGCCAGCAGCTTGGCCGGGGCTGCAACTAATGAAAAACTGTTTTTT.

This clonotype was found many times. The chain combines TRBV6-5 with TRBJ1-6; D remains unclear. V lost 2 bases to trimming and J lost 7 bases, with 6 bases between them. The CDR3 spans 13 residues. Germline-derived CDR1 and CDR2 are MNHEY and SVGAGI. The CDR3 DNA reads as TGTGCCAGCAGTTACGGCGTGAATTCACCCCTCCACTTT. It is translated as CASSYGVNSPLHF.

This clonotype was seen repeatedly, ten times or more. V usage is TRBV20-1 and J usage is TRBJ2-1; TRBD1 is a possible D gene (6 bases). The CDR3 totals 13 residues. V shed 2 bases and J shed 5 bases, with 10 bases lying between them. Looked up from germline, CDR1 is DFQATT and CDR2 is SNEGSKA (reference sequence). The CDR3 region has the DNA TGCAGTGCTAGAAATCCAGGGGACAATGAGCAGTTCTTC. Translated, it gives CSARNPGDNEQFF.

This clonotype was detected many times. This chain joins TRBV11-3 and TRBJ2-1; 8 bases are shared with TRBD2. Germline V gene sequence: CDR1 SGHNT, CDR2 YENEEA. J gave up 2 bases and V 0 bases, and 9 bases lay outside the gene matches. The CDR3 length is 18 residues. Written as DNA, the CDR3 is TGTGCCAGCAGCTTAGACCAGGGAGGTAGCGGGGCCTACAATGAGCAGTTCTTC. Translated: CASSLDQGGSGAYNEQFF. Variable domain in full (rest from reference TRBV11-3 and TRBJ2-1): EAGVVQSPRYKIIEKKQPVAFWCNPISGHNTLYWYLQNLGQGPELLIRYENEEAVDDSQLPKDRFSAERLKGVDSTLKIQPAELGDSAVYLCASSLDQGGSGAYNEQFFGPGTRLTVL.

CDR3 protein: CAVSGLAGGGETQYF. The CDR3 coding sequence is TGTGCCGTCAGCGGACTAGCGGGGGGCGGTGAGACCCAGTACTTC. The V and J genes are TRBV7-9 and TRBJ2-5; TRBD2 matches at 14 bases. Germline V CDR1 and CDR2: SEHNR, FQNEAQ (reference sequence). The CDR3 is 15 amino acids. J gave up 5 bases and V 11 bases, and 10 bases lay outside the gene matches.